This T cell receptor (beta chain) is drawn from a study of T cell repertoires in cytomegalovirus infection. About the study: CMV infection together with matching HLA type was indicated by public TCR beta signatures. Points from the study as a whole: The ex vivo response was dominated by HLA-C-restricted CMV-specific TCR beta clonotypes. Individuals carrying CMV plus the relevant HLA were identified by cumulative frequency of public TCR beta families.

Trimming removed 8 bases at V and 11 bases at J, with 18 bases between. The CDR3 has 11 amino acids. In germline, CDR1 is DFQATT, CDR2 SNEGSKA (reference sequence). There are many counts of this clonotype. What it binds is not known. Using its own MiXCR run on the reads, TCRdb lists one record per CDR3 protein. This table holds under 800,000 distinct CDR3 sequences, around 24% found once. The sequenced sample consisted of CD8+ T cells from PBMCs. This rearrangement joins TRBV20-1 to TRBJ1-1; D gene uncertain. This TCR derives from a human donor in good health (CMV status not recorded). Some clones in this sample may be carry-over from other donors' samples. Here the CDR3 DNA reads TGCAGTTTCTATATCAGTGCGGGTGCTTTCTTT. It is translated as CSFYISAGAFF.